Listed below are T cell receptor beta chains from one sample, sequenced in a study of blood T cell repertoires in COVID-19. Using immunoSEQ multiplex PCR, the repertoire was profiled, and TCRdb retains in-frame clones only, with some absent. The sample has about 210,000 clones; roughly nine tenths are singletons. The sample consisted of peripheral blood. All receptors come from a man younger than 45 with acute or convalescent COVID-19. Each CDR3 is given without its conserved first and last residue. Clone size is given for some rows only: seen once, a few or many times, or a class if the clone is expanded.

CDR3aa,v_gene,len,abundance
ASSNRDSQETQY,TRBV27,12,.
ASSLAGTQDHIQY,TRBV11-2,13,.
ASSLITLRNNEQF,TRBV28,13,.
ASSQDVTGGKQY,TRBV3-1/TRBV3-2,12,.
ASSPTGTGGARDIQY,TRBV7-2,15,.
AITLTTDTEAF,TRBV10-3,11,.
ASSQALYMNTEAF,TRBV14,13,.
ASSATGPINEKLF,TRBV28,13,once
ASSIDRGGTGELF,TRBV19,13,.
ASSDTGTGNEQY,TRBV6-6,12,.
SVESNPDTQY,TRBV29-1,10,.
ASSQSAGGLETQY,TRBV7-3,13,.
ATSFTGRDNEQF,TRBV15,12,.
ASSPGWDNSPLH,TRBV18,12,.
ASLSTGDTEAF,TRBV12-3/TRBV12-4,11,.
ASSQTGLGRMETQY,TRBV3-1/TRBV3-2,14,.
AAGGRSNQPQH,TRBV6-5,11,.
ASSVSGGGTDTQY,TRBV9,13,.
ASSRDISNQPQH,TRBV7-9,12,.
GAGGAGINEKLF,TRBV28,12,.
ASRQSMDTEAF,TRBV7-8,11,.
ASSRGSNQPQH,TRBV7-2,11,.
ASSLSPGGYT,TRBV28,10,.
ASRTGTSTGEQF,TRBV6-5,12,.
ASSGTAGELF,TRBV6-5,10,.
ASSGSSYEQY,TRBV5-4,10,few
ASSRRLAGGGHTDTQY,TRBV5-4,16,.
ASSSSQGPAGELF,TRBV7-3,13,few
ASSISPGRGNTEAF,TRBV19,14,.
ASSESWAGGRF,TRBV10-2,11,.
ASSRGTPPGLGI,TRBV28,12,.
ATSSGRTPYGYT,TRBV15,12,once
ASSGPGTGIQPQH,TRBV27,13,few
ASSTGQGRGYTEAF,TRBV5-4,14,.
ASSLQGGETEAF,TRBV28,12,.
ASSIRVSNQPQH,TRBV19,12,once
ASSLVGQGNEKLF,TRBV5-1,13,.